The 5 T cell receptor beta chains in this list originate from one sample, sequenced in a study of blood T cell repertoires in COVID-19. Profiling relied on immunoSEQ multiplex PCR, and the TCRdb table lists in-frame clones only, not all of them. The sample holds roughly 140,000 clones, 65% to 85% seen once. Sequenced material: peripheral blood. The receptors originated from a woman aged 55-70 years with acute or convalescent COVID-19.

This chain joins TRBV3-1 (or the pseudogene TRBV3-2) and TRBJ2-1, with 12 nucleotides matching TRBD2. Germline CDR1 LGHDT, CDR2 YNNKEL (reference sequence). V gave up 5 bases and J gave up 5 bases; unmatched junction bases: 4. The CDR3 contains 15 residues. CDR3: CASSRTSGIDNEQFF. The DNA for the CDR3 is TGTGCCAGCAGCAGGACTAGCGGGATTGACAATGAGCAGTTCTTC.

The CDR3 reads CASSQRTGSEQYF. The CDR3 DNA sequence: TGCGCCAGCAGCCAAAGGACCGGGAGCGAGCAGTACTTC. The genes are TRBV4-1 and TRBJ2-7; TRBD2 is a possible D gene (6 bases). CDR3 length equals 13 residues. The germline gives CDR1 MGHRA, CDR2 YSYEKL. The V end lost 2 bases, the J end lost 6 bases, and 11 bases lay between the germline ends.

In its sample, this clone was seen once. This chain joins TRBV28 and TRBJ1-3, with D perhaps TRBD1 (5 bases). The germline V gene encodes CDR1 MDHEN and CDR2 SYDVKM. This CDR3 comprises 14 residues. V shed 2 bases and J shed 5 bases, with 10 bases lying between them. The CDR3 DNA sequence: TGTGCCAGCAGTTTACTGGGGCTGCGAAACACCATATATTTT. Translation gives CASSLLGLRNTIYF.

The chain carries TRBV10-3 and TRBJ2-2, with 8 bases matching TRBD1. The CDR3 consists of 15 residues. CDR1 is ENHRY and CDR2 is SYGVKD in the germline V gene. Trimming at V came to 10 bases and at J to 1 base, leaving 8 bases not matched to a gene. This CDR3 is CATLTGTGNTGELFF. In DNA, the CDR3 is TGTGCCACCCTGACCGGGACAGGGAACACCGGGGAGCTGTTTTTT.

The rearrangement joins TRBV19 to TRBJ2-5, with TRBD1 matching over 7 bases. The V gene end was trimmed by 8 bases and the J gene end by 7 bases; junction bases not matched to a gene: 10. The CDR3 is made up of 13 amino acids. The germline gives CDR1 LNHDA, CDR2 SQIVND (reference sequence). The CDR3 nucleotides read TGTGCCAGTCGAAACAGGGGCGAAGGGACCCAGTACTTC. It encodes CASRNRGEGTQYF.